The subject of this entry is one T cell receptor (beta chain). Its target is not known. The data derive from a study of cytomegalovirus exposure and HLA in healthy donors. Study overall: One earlier analysis, a look at about 179 million T cells, found more than 100 million unique TCR beta sequences. Overall study findings and caveats: Across donors, most TCRs were seen rarely, yet some public ones were widespread.

The primer mix had 60 Vbeta and 13 Jbeta primers. The protocol was immunoSEQ multiplex PCR, while the TCRdb copy is restricted to in-frame clones and leaves out a portion. The sample yields around 200,000 clones, around four fifths seen once. Trimming removed 6 bases at V and 6 bases at J, with 18 bases between. CDR1 and CDR2 from the germline V gene are MNHEY and SVGAGI. The CDR3 consists of 15 residues. The source is a woman aged 45-60 years in good health and CMV-seropositive. Input material: PBMCs. This chain connects TRBV6-5 to TRBJ1-5, with a weak D call TRBD1 (6 bases). CDR3 sequence (DNA): TGTGCCAGCAGCCGTACGACAGGCACAGGTCAGCCCCAGCATTTT. It translates to CASSRTTGTGQPQHF.